One TCR beta chain is described in this entry. Measured with immunoSEQ multiplex PCR; TCRdb has only the in-frame clones, and not every one. In the table there are about 81,000 clones, more than 90% of which are singletons. This sample was taken from a study of technical replicates of blood from a few donors. There are 15 residues in the CDR3. The ends lost 2 bases at V and 8 bases at J; junction bases unmatched: 12. Germline V gives CDR1 SGDLS, CDR2 YYNGEE. The sample was T cells isolated from PBMCs. This clonotype originated in a human donor in good health. V is TRBV9 and J is TRBJ1-2, with 7 bases that match TRBD1. CDR3 DNA sequence: TGTGCCAGCAGCGTCGTTTCACAGGGGCCCTGGGGCTACACCTTC. Protein product: CASSVVSQGPWGYTF.